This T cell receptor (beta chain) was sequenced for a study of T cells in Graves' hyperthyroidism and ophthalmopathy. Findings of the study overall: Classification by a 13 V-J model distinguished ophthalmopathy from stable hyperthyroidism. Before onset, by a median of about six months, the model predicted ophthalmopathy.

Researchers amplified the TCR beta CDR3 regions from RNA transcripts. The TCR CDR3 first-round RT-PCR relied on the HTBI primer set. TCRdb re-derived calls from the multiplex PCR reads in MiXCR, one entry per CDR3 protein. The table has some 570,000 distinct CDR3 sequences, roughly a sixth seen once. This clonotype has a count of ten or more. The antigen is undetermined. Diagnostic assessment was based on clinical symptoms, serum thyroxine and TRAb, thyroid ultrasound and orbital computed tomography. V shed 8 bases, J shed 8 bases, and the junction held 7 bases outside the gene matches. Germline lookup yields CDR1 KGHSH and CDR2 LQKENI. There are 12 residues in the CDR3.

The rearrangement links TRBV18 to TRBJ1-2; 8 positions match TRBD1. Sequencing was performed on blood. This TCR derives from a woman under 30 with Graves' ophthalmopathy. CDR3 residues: CASLGQGEGYTF. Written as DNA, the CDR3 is TGTGCCAGCCTTGGACAGGGTGAAGGCTACACCTTC.